A single sample is the source of the 8 T cell receptor beta chains below, sequenced in a study of T cells after somatic rescue of genetic block. Generated by immunoSEQ multiplex PCR, the TCRdb table keeps only in-frame clones and is missing some. This table has some 15,000 clones, approximately 71% appearing once. Material: peripheral blood mononuclear cells (PBMCs). The receptors come from a man aged 18 to 29.

The rearrangement joins TRBV11-3 to TRBJ1-4, with D hard to call. Trimming removed 3 bases from V and 4 bases from J, with 6 bases in between. Germline values: CDR1 SGHNT, CDR2 YENEEA. The length of the CDR3 is 13 residues. CDR3 region: CASSFTFNEKLFF. Here the CDR3 DNA reads TGTGCCAGCAGCTTTACCTTTAATGAAAAACTGTTTTTT. Full variable domain (rest looked up from reference TRBV11-3 and TRBJ1-4): EAGVVQSPRYKIIEKKQPVAFWCNPISGHNTLYWYLQNLGQGPELLIRYENEEAVDDSQLPKDRFSAERLKGVDSTLKIQPAELGDSAVYLCASSFTFNEKLFFGSGTQLSVL.

The rearrangement uses TRBV6-1 and TRBJ2-1; D gene ambiguous. CDR3 length: 15 residues. CDR1 and CDR2 from the germline V gene are MNHNS and SASEGT. The germline V and J ends were trimmed by 3 bases and 3 bases, with 12 bases remaining between them. In nucleotides, the CDR3 is TGTGCCAGCAGTGAGCCCGTCGAAGGCTACAATGAGCAGTTCTTC. Its protein is CASSEPVEGYNEQFF.

The rearrangement joins TRBV6-5 to TRBJ1-5, with D uncertain. Trimming took off 4 bases at V and 3 bases at J, with 10 bases between the two ends. CDR1 and CDR2 (germline): MNHEY, SVGAGI. The CDR3 totals 14 residues. The CDR3 DNA follows: TGTGCCAGCAGTTTTTGGGGTCCCAATCAGCCCCAGCATTTT. It yields the protein CASSFWGPNQPQHF.

The chain employs TRBV11-3 and TRBJ2-2; D may match TRBD1 or TRBD2 (7 bases each). Germline lookup yields CDR1 SGHNT and CDR2 YENEEA. Between the trimmed V and J ends, which lost 5 bases and 4 bases, there was a span of 17 bases. This CDR3 region has 16 residues. The CDR3 is CASSPGRGRVTGELFF. DNA of the CDR3: TGTGCCAGCAGCCCGGGGAGGGGGCGGGTCACCGGGGAGCTGTTTTTT.

The V gene is TRBV27, the J gene TRBJ1-1, with D possibly matching TRBD1 (6 bases). The length of the CDR3 is 13 residues. With 3 bases removed from V and 4 bases from J, the gap between germline ends came to 9 bases. Germline CDR1 and CDR2: MNHEY and SMNVEV (reference sequence). In nucleotides, the CDR3 is TGTGCCAGCAGTTTTAGAGGGGGCACTGAAGCTTTCTTT. Its protein product is CASSFRGGTEAFF.

The chain carries TRBV6-6 and TRBJ1-2; TRBD1 agrees at 9 bases. In germline, CDR1 is MNHNY, CDR2 SVGAGI (reference sequence). V trimming: 0 bases; J trimming: 4 bases; junction bases outside the gene matches: 6. CDR3 length equals 16 residues. The CDR3 DNA reads as TGTGCCAGCAGTTACTCTCTGGGACAGGGTCCCTATGGCTACACCTTC. Protein sequence: CASSYSLGQGPYGYTF.

This chain joins TRBV6-6 and TRBJ1-4; TRBD1 might be the D (5 bases). The CDR3 is 14 residues long. V lost 2 bases, J lost 10 bases, and 14 bases lay in between. The germline V gene encodes CDR1 MNHNY and CDR2 SVGAGI (reference sequence). CDR3 protein: CASSYGGEGGKLFF. CDR3 nucleotide sequence: TGTGCCAGCAGTTACGGGGGGGAAGGCGGAAAACTGTTTTTT.

The rearrangement links TRBV28 to TRBJ2-7; TRBD1 aligns across 11 bases. The V and J ends lost 5 bases and 0 bases, in that order; junction bases with no gene match: 12. The CDR3 length is 18 residues. Germline assignment: CDR1 MDHEN and CDR2 SYDVKM. Here the CDR3 DNA reads TGTGCCAGCAGTAGGACAGGGGGCCCAAGGGCCAGCTCCTACGAGCAGTACTTC. Translation: CASSRTGGPRASSYEQYF.